The source of this T cell receptor beta chain is a study of CXCR3-negative and CXCR3-positive naive CD8 T cells. General study findings and limits: More hydrophobic TRB CDR3s were found in CXCR3-positive naive cells than in CXCR3-negative naive cells.

Of note for this clonotype: Its antigen is currently unknown.

Sorting was done in triplicate for each CD8+ T cell subset (about 320,000 cells each). The libraries of TRB cDNA were constructed through 5' RACE using UMI labels. TCRdb reanalyzed the 5' RACE reads and collapses them to one entry per CDR3 protein, without DNA. The sample's table shows about 130,000 distinct CDR3 sequences. The TCR originated in a human donor in good health. Some clones in this sample may be carry-over from other donors' samples. Material for sequencing was naive CXCR3+ CD8+ T cells from blood. The subset: CD45RO-CCR7+CD27+CD95- naive CD8+ T cells expressing CXCR3 (TNR3+).

The CDR3 here is CASSDLGQVTAYGYTF. The genes are TRBV9 and TRBJ1-2; the TCRdb call, TRBD1, lacks DNA for checking. The CDR3 extends over 16 amino acids. Germline V gene data show CDR1 as SGDLS and CDR2 as YYNGEE.